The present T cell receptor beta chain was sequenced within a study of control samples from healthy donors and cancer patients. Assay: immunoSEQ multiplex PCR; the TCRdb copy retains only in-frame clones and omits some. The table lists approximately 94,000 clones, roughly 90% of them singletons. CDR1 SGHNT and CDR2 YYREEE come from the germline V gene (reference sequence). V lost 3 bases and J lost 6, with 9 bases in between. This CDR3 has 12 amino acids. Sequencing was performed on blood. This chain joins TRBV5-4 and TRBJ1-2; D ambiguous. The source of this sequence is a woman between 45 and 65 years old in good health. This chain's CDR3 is CASSSDRDGYTF. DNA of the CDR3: TGTGCCAGCAGCTCGGACCGGGATGGCTACACCTTC. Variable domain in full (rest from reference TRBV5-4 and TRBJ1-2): ETGVTQSPTHLIKTRGQQVTLRCSSQSGHNTVSWYQQALGQGPQFIFQYYREEENGRGNFPPRFSGLQFPNYSSELNVNALELDDSALYLCASSSDRDGYTFGSGTRLTVV.